These 26 T cell receptor beta chains originate from one sample sequenced in a study of T cell responses to AZD1222 COVID-19 vaccine. The repertoire was sequenced with immunoSEQ multiplex PCR; TCRdb's copy has only in-frame clones and lacks some. The data show tens of thousands of clones, less than 95% seen once. This specimen consisted of peripheral blood, obtained 28 days after the second AZD1222 dose. All receptors come from an adult who received the AZD1222 COVID-19 vaccine.

V is TRBV5-1 and J is TRBJ1-1; no clear D. Per germline, CDR1 SGHRS and CDR2 YFSETQ. V dropped 1 base and J dropped 3 bases, with 10 bases sitting between them. The CDR3 has 14 residues. The CDR3 here is CASSLNDGYTEAFF. For the CDR3, the DNA is TGCGCCAGCAGCTTGAACGATGGGTACACTGAAGCTTTCTTT.

This clone was found a few times. The chain joins TRBV7-5 to TRBJ2-2; the table's TRBD2 call for D was not verified on the DNA. TRBV7-5 is classified as a pseudogene. The CDR3 loop spans 15 amino acids. This chain's CDR3 is CARSAGKNNTGELFF. The CDR3 DNA follows: TGTGCCAGATCGGCGGGGAAAAACAACACCGGGGAGCTGTTTTTT.

J is TRBJ1-3 and V is TRBV7-9; D is unclear. Germline loops: CDR1 SEHNR, CDR2 FQNEAQ (reference sequence). The CDR3 has 14 amino acids. Deletions cut 5 bases from V and 2 bases from J, with 10 bases between. CDR3 sequence reads: CASSTRAAGNTIYF. In DNA form, the CDR3 reads TGTGCCAGCAGCACACGGGCAGCTGGAAACACCATATATTTT.

This chain connects TRBV3-1 (or the pseudogene TRBV3-2) to TRBJ2-5; 10 bases are shared with TRBD2. The CDR3 is 13 amino acids. Germline assignment: CDR1 LGHDT and CDR2 YNNKEL (reference sequence). As DNA, the CDR3 is TGTGCGTCCTCGGATAGCGGGGGGGAGACCCAGTACTTC. Its translation: CASSDSGGETQYF.

V usage is TRBV6-2 or TRBV6-3 and J usage is TRBJ1-5, with D unclear. The ends were cut back, 5 bases at V and 7 bases at J, with 9 bases in the middle. CDR3 length: 12 amino acids. The V gene's germline CDR1 is MNHEY and CDR2 SVGEGT. CDR3 sequence (DNA): TGTGCCAGCAGTCCCACCCCCCAGCCCCAGCATTTT. Encoded protein: CASSPTPQPQHF.

The V gene is TRBV13, the J gene TRBJ1-2; D call uncertain. The CDR3 extends over 13 amino acids. Trimming pared 4 bases from V and 8 bases from J, leaving 14 bases between. In germline, CDR1 is PRHDT, CDR2 FYEKMQ (reference sequence). The CDR3 is CASSSPRAGGYTF. CDR3 coding DNA: TGTGCCAGCAGCTCCCCGCGGGCTGGGGGCTACACCTTC.

The chain recombines TRBV11-1 with TRBJ2-1; 8 positions agree with TRBD2. This CDR3 has 15 residues. J was trimmed by 4 bases and V by 3 bases; bases with no gene match: 5. Germline CDR1 is SGHAT and CDR2 is FQDESV (reference sequence). The CDR3 DNA is TGTGCCAGCAGCTTTCTGACTAGCGAGTACAATGAGCAGTTCTTC. Translated, it gives CASSFLTSEYNEQFF.

The chain employs TRBV28 and TRBJ1-1, with D possibly being TRBD1 (5 bases). V lost 5 bases, J lost 2 bases, and 15 bases lay in between. The CDR3 covers 15 residues. The V gene's germline CDR1 is MDHEN and CDR2 SYDVKM. CDR3 sequence (DNA): TGTGCCAGCAGTCTACCGACGGGGCTCAACACTGAAGCTTTCTTT. Protein product: CASSLPTGLNTEAFF.

V and J are TRBV13 and TRBJ1-2; D unclear. The CDR3 extends over 14 amino acids. The germline V and J ends were trimmed by 5 bases and 2 bases, with 12 bases remaining between them. Germline assignment: CDR1 PRHDT and CDR2 FYEKMQ (reference sequence). This chain's CDR3 is CASSGRAQNYGYTF. CDR3 nucleotide sequence: TGTGCCAGCAGCGGGAGGGCTCAAAACTATGGCTACACCTTC.

This clone was found a few times. J is TRBJ1-2 and V is TRBV28, with TRBD1 matching 11 bases. CDR3 length: 19 amino acids. V lost 6 bases to trimming and J lost 2 bases; unmatched junction nucleotides: 17. CDR1 MDHEN and CDR2 SYDVKM come from the germline V gene. CDR3 DNA sequence: TGTGCCAGCAGATCTTTAGGTCGGGGACAGGGGGTCTCAAACTATGGCTACACCTTC. It codes for CASRSLGRGQGVSNYGYTF.

The chain has TRBV6-6 and TRBJ2-5; 7 bases are shared with TRBD1. The CDR3 contains 16 residues. Unmatched junction bases numbered 8, after V lost 2 bases and J lost 2 bases. From germline, CDR1 is MNHNY and CDR2 SVGAGI (reference sequence). Here the CDR3 DNA reads TGTGCCAGCAGTTACGGACAGGCGGCCGCGCAAGAGACCCAGTACTTC. It is translated as CASSYGQAAAQETQYF.

This clone came up once. The chain is built from TRBV19 and TRBJ2-2; the D gene is possibly TRBD2 (6 bases). Trimming took 5 bases from V and 5 from J, leaving 6 bases between them. This CDR3 has 12 residues. The germline V gene has CDR1 LNHDA and CDR2 SQIVND (reference sequence). CDR3 sequence (DNA): TGTGCCAGTAGTGCGGGGACCGGGGAGCTGTTTTTT. Its protein is CASSAGTGELFF.

The V gene is TRBV18, the J gene TRBJ1-6; D is perhaps TRBD1 (5 bases). Germline V lookup: CDR1 KGHSH, CDR2 LQKENI. The CDR3 spans 16 residues. Deletions cut 0 bases from V and 14 bases from J, with 20 bases between. As DNA, the CDR3 is TGTGCCAGCTCACCACCGTACGGGGGTAGGCGCACCACCCTCCACTTT. Encoded protein: CASSPPYGGRRTTLHF.

The V call is TRBV5-3, the J call TRBJ1-1; 8 positions agree with TRBD1. TRBV5-3 is marked as an open reading frame, function uncertain. CDR3 length: 14 amino acids. V lost 7 bases, J lost 11 bases, and 16 bases stayed unmatched. This CDR3 reads CARDGQDREKEAFF. The CDR3 DNA reads as TGTGCCAGAGATGGACAGGACAGGGAAAAGGAGGCTTTCTTT.

This chain joins TRBV5-4 and TRBJ1-5; 10 bases match TRBD1. The V gene's germline CDR1 is SGHNT and CDR2 YYREEE (reference sequence). V shed 4 bases, J shed 4 bases, and the junction held 11 bases outside the gene matches. This CDR3 has 17 amino acids. CDR3 in amino acids: CASSQLPGTGVNQPQHF. The CDR3 DNA sequence: TGTGCCAGCAGCCAACTCCCAGGGACAGGGGTTAATCAGCCCCAGCATTTT.

V gene TRBV5-1 combines with J gene TRBJ1-2; 9 bases are a match to TRBD1. The V and J ends lost 4 bases and 5 bases, in that order; junction bases with no gene match: 6. The CDR3 has 14 residues. Germline assignment: CDR1 SGHRS and CDR2 YFSETQ. The CDR3 nucleotides are TGCGCCAGCAGCGTCGGGACAGGGCCATATGGCTACACCTTC. It yields the protein CASSVGTGPYGYTF.

CDR3 in amino acids: CASSKRRAGELFF. CDR3 nucleotide sequence: TGTGCCAGCAGCAAACGGCGGGCCGGGGAGCTGTTTTTT. This chain joins TRBV21-1 and TRBJ2-2; the listed D gene, TRBD2, was not tested against the DNA. TRBV21-1 is flagged as a pseudogene. The CDR3 has 13 amino acids.

This clone appeared once. The V call is TRBV7-2, the J call TRBJ1-3; D gene ambiguous. CDR3 length equals 15 residues. The ends were cut back, 1 base at V and 7 bases at J, with 14 bases in the middle. Germline CDR1 and CDR2: SGHTA and FQGNSA. The DNA of the CDR3 is TGTGCCAGCAGCTTAGATGTGGGTGGGTGGAACACCATATATTTT. Translated: CASSLDVGGWNTIYF.

In its sample, this clone was seen once. J is TRBJ2-3 and V is TRBV11-3; D tentatively reads TRBD1 or TRBD2 (6 bases each). Germline CDR1 SGHNT, CDR2 YENEEA. The ends were cut back, 1 base at V and 0 bases at J, with 8 bases in the middle. The CDR3 runs to 15 residues. CDR3 sequence reads: CASSLGGASTDTQYF. DNA for the CDR3: TGTGCCAGCAGCTTAGGGGGGGCCAGCACAGATACGCAGTATTTT.

This chain joins TRBV11-2 and TRBJ1-4; 8 nucleotides line up with TRBD1. From germline, CDR1 is SGHAT and CDR2 FQNNGV. The CDR3 sequence is 13 residues long. V trimming: 5 bases; J trimming: 15 bases; junction bases outside the gene matches: 11. CDR3 sequence reads: CASSPRQGTKVFF. DNA for the CDR3: TGTGCCAGCAGCCCCCGACAGGGGACGAAGGTGTTTTTT.

The V and J genes are TRBV10-1 and TRBJ1-6; no clear D. With 10 bases removed from V and 9 bases from J, the gap between germline ends came to 16 bases. CDR3 size: 13 residues. Germline assignment: CDR1 WNHNN and CDR2 SYGVQD (reference sequence). As DNA, the CDR3 is TGCGCCACTAAGACCCCCCGTGGTTCACCCCTCCACTTT. As protein: CATKTPRGSPLHF.

V usage is TRBV28 and J usage is TRBJ1-3; D call uncertain. Germline V gene sequence: CDR1 MDHEN, CDR2 SYDVKM. The CDR3 loop spans 15 amino acids. V was cut by 4 bases and J by 4 bases, with 14 bases left in between. The CDR3: CASSSGRLVGNTIYF. CDR3 coding DNA: TGTGCCAGCAGTTCAGGACGGTTGGTCGGAAACACCATATATTTT.

This chain joins TRBV14 and TRBJ1-2; D not certain. In germline, CDR1 is SGHDN, CDR2 FVKESK. The V end lost 0 bases, the J end lost 8 bases, and 4 bases lay between the germline ends. The CDR3 is 11 residues long. CDR3 region: CASSQDGGYTF. Here the CDR3 DNA reads TGTGCCAGCAGCCAAGATGGGGGCTACACCTTC.

The J gene is TRBJ1-6, the V gene TRBV11-3, with D perhaps TRBD1 (5 bases). Between the trimmed V and J ends, which lost 9 bases and 7 bases, there was a span of 19 bases. The CDR3 contains 15 residues. Germline CDR1 reads SGHNT; CDR2 reads YENEEA. DNA of the CDR3: TGTGCCAGTCCGTTTCCGGGGACCCCCAATTCACCCCTCCACTTT. Protein product: CASPFPGTPNSPLHF.

The rearrangement joins TRBV28 to TRBJ1-2, with TRBD1 as a possible D gene (6 bases). Deletions cut 5 bases from V and 8 bases from J, with 18 bases between. Per the germline V gene, CDR1 is MDHEN and CDR2 is SYDVKM. There are 14 residues in the CDR3. CDR3 protein: CASSASRGTSGYTF. CDR3 sequence (DNA): TGTGCCAGCAGTGCGTCTAGGGGGACGTCGGGCTACACCTTC.

With respect to this clone: One end of the junction is discordant with germline, which a read error may explain. The chain links TRBV19 to TRBJ2-4, with 7 bases matching TRBD1. The CDR3 runs to 11 residues. CDR1 and CDR2 (germline): LNHDA, SQIVND (reference sequence). The CDR3 reads CASSLDREKYF. The CDR3, as DNA: TGTGCCAGTAGTTTAGACAGGGAGAAGTACTTC.